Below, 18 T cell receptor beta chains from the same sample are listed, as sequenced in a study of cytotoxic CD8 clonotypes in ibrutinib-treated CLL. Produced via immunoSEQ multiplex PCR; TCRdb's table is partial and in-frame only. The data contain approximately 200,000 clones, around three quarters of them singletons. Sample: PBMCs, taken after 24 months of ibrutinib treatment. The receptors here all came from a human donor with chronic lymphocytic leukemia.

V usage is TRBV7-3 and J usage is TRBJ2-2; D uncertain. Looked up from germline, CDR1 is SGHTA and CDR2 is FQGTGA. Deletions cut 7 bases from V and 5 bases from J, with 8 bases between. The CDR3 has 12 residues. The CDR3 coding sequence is TGTGCCAGCAACCTGGGGACCGGGGAGCTGTTTTTT. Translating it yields CASNLGTGELFF. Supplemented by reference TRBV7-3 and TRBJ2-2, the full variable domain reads GAGVSQTPSNKVTEKGKYVELRCDPISGHTALYWYRQSLGQGPEFLIYFQGTGAADDSGLPNDRFFAVRPEGSVSTLKIQRTERGDSAVYLCASNLGTGELFFGEGSRLTVL.

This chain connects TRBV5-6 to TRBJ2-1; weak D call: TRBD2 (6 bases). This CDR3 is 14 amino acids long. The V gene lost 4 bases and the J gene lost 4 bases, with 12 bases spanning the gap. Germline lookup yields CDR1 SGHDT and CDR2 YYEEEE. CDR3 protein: CASSQTSWYNEQFF. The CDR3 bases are TGTGCCAGCAGCCAGACTAGTTGGTACAATGAGCAGTTCTTC.

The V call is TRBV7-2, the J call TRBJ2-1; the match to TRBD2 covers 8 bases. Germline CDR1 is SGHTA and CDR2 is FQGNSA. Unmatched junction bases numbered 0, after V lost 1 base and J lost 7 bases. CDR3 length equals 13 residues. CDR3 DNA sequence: TGTGCCAGCAGCTTAGGACTAGCGAATGAGCAGTTCTTC. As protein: CASSLGLANEQFF.

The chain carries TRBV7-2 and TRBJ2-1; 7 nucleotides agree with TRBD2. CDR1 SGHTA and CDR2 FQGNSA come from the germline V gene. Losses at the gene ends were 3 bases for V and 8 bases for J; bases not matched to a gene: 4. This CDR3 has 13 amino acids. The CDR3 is CASSLGLFDEQFF. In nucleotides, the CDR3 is TGTGCCAGCAGCTTGGGACTATTTGATGAGCAGTTCTTC. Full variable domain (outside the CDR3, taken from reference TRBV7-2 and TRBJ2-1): GAGVSQSPSNKVTEKGKDVELRCDPISGHTALYWYRQSLGQGLEFLIYFQGNSAPDKSGLPSDRFSAERTGGSVSTLTIQRTQQEDSAVYLCASSLGLFDEQFFGPGTRLTVL.

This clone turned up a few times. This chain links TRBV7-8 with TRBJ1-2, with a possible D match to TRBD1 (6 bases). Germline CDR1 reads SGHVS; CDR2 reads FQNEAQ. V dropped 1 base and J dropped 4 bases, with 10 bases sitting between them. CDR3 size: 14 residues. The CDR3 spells CASSLGGRGYGYTF. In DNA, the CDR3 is TGTGCCAGCAGCTTAGGTGGCAGGGGCTATGGCTACACCTTC.

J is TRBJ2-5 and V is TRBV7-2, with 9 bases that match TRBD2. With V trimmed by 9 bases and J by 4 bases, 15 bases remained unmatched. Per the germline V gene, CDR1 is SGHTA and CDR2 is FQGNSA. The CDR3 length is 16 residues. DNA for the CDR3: TGTGCCAGTCGCTTTGCGGGGACTAGCCTCCGAGAGACCCAGTACTTC. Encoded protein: CASRFAGTSLRETQYF.

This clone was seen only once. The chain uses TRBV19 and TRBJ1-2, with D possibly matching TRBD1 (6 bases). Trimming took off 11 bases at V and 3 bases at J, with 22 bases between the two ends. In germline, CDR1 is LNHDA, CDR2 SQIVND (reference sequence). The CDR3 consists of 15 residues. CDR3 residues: CASTARSRGYYGYTF. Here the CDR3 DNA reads TGTGCCTCTACCGCTAGGAGCAGGGGCTACTATGGCTACACCTTC.

The CDR3 DNA follows: TGTGCCAGCAGCGTAGTGCACAGTTACAATGAGCAGTTCTTC. It yields the protein CASSVVHSYNEQFF. The chain carries TRBV9 and TRBJ2-1; no reliable D call. This CDR3 contains 14 residues. Per germline, CDR1 SGDLS and CDR2 YYNGEE. With 0 bases removed from V and 4 bases from J, the gap between germline ends came to 8 bases.

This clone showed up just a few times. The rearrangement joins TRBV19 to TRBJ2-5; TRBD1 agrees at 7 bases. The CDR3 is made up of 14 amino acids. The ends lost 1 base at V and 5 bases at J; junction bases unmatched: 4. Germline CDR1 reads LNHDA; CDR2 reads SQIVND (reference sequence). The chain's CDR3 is CASSIGTGTETQYF. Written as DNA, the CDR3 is TGTGCCAGTAGTATAGGGACAGGAACGGAGACCCAGTACTTC.

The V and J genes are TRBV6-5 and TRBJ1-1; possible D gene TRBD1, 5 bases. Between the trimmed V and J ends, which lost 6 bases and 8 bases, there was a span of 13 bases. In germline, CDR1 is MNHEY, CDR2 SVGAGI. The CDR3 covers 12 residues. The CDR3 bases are TGTGCCAGCAGGGGGCGGGCAGGAGAAGCTTTCTTT. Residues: CASRGRAGEAFF.

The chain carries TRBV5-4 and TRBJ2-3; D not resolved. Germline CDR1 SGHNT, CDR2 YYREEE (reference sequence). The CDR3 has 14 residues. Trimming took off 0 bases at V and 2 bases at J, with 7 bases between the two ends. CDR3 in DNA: TGTGCCAGCAGCTTGGACAGATCCACAGATACGCAGTATTTT. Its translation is CASSLDRSTDTQYF.

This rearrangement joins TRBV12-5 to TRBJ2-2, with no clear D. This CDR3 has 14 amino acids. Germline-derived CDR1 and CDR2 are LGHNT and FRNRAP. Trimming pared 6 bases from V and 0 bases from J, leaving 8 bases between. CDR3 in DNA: TGTGCTAGTGGACCTGGAGCGAACACCGGGGAGCTGTTTTTT. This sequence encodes CASGPGANTGELFF.

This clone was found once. The CDR3 DNA is TGCAGCGTTGAAAAAGGGGAGCCCAACACTGAAGCTTTCTTT. This codes for CSVEKGEPNTEAFF. The chain joins TRBV29-1 to TRBJ1-1, with a possible D match to TRBD1 (5 bases). This CDR3 contains 14 residues. Germline V CDR1 and CDR2: SQVTM, ANQGSEA. Trimming left V 2 bases short and J 2 bases short, with 12 bases between.

The DNA for the CDR3 is TGTGCCAGCAGCTTAGGCGTCAGGAGTTACTACGAGCAGTACTTC. It is translated as CASSLGVRSYYEQYF. V and J are TRBV7-9 and TRBJ2-7; D remains unclear. In germline, CDR1 is SEHNR, CDR2 FQNEAQ (reference sequence). This CDR3 region has 15 residues. Between the trimmed V and J ends, which lost 1 base and 3 bases, there was a span of 13 bases.

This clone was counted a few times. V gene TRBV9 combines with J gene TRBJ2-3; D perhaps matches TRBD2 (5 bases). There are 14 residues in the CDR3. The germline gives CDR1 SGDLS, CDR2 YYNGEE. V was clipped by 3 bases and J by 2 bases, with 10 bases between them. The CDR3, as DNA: TGTGCCAGCAGCGCCGGACTTATCACAGATACGCAGTATTTT. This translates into CASSAGLITDTQYF.

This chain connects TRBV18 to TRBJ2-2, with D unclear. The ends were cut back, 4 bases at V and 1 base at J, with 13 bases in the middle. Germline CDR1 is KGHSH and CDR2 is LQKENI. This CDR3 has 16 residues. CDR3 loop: CASSLSRQRNTGELFF. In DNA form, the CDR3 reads TGTGCCAGCTCACTCTCGCGCCAGAGGAACACCGGGGAGCTGTTTTTT.

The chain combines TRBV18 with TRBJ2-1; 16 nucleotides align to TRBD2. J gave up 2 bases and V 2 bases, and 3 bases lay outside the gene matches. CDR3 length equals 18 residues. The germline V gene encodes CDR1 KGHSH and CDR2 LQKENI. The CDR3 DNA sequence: TGTGCCAGCTCACCAAGGGGACTAGCGGGAGGGGCCTACAATGAGCAGTTCTTC. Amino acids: CASSPRGLAGGAYNEQFF.

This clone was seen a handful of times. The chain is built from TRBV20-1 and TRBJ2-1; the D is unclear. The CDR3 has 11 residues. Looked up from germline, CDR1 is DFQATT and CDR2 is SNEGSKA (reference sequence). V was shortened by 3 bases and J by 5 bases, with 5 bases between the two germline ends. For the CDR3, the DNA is TGCAGTGCTAGGATTAACAATGAGCAGTTCTTC. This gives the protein CSARINNEQFF.